Described below is a single T cell receptor beta chain sequence and its context. Its antigen remains unidentified. The read is 3 residues too short to cover the CDR3 end, so that end is filled in from the germline J gene. This entry belongs to a study of T cells in women clearing cervical HPV infection. For the study at large: Case blood was drawn a median about 150 days after lesion detection. Overall study results and limits: Cases and controls were distinguished at AUC over 0.75 by richness and V genes.

The CDR3 loop spans 13 amino acids. Germline V lookup: CDR1 LNHDA, CDR2 SQIVND (reference sequence). V lost 5 bases and J 9 bases, leaving 11 bases between the germline ends. Data came from immunoSEQ multiplex PCR; TCRdb stores just in-frame clones and leaves some out. The listing records some 39,000 clones. The sequencing sample was made of blood buffy coat. This clonotype was sampled from a woman between 18 and 70 years old with a cervical HPV16 infection that either progressed to CIN3+ or cleared (not recorded which). The V and J genes are TRBV19 and TRBJ1-6, with D possibly being TRBD1 (5 bases). CDR3 amino acids: CASSFQGGSPLHF. The part of the CDR3 DNA that was read is TGTGCCAGTAGTTTCCAGGGAGGTTCACCC. Variable domain in full (rest from reference TRBV19 and TRBJ1-6): DGGITQSPKYLFRKEGQNVTLSCEQNLNHDAMYWYRQDPGQGLRLIYYSQIVNDFQKGDIAEGYSVSREKKESFPLTVTSAQKNPTAFYLCASSFQGGSPLHFGNGTRLTVT.